These 26 T cell receptor beta chains originate from one sample sequenced in a study of T cell responses to AZD1222 COVID-19 vaccine. TCRdb's table, derived via immunoSEQ multiplex PCR, lists solely in-frame clones and lacks some. The sample records some 120,000 clones, 90% to 95% being singletons. Specimen: peripheral blood, collected on day 0 of AZD1222 vaccination. These receptors came from an adult in good health.

This sequence joins TRBV15 and TRBJ1-1; TRBD1 agrees at 8 bases. The germline V gene has CDR1 LNHNV and CDR2 YYDKDF (reference sequence). The V segment lost 1 base and the J segment 3 bases; nucleotides outside the gene matches: 10. The CDR3 contains 17 residues. The CDR3 nucleotides are TGTGCCACCAGCAGAGTTCGGGACAGGTTACCCCACACTGAAGCTTTCTTT. Translation gives CATSRVRDRLPHTEAFF.

The chain employs TRBV10-2 and TRBJ2-1, with D maybe TRBD2 (5 bases). Trimming stripped 8 bases from V and 4 bases from J, with 12 bases between. CDR3 length equals 13 residues. Germline V gene sequence: CDR1 WSHSY, CDR2 SAAADI. CDR3 coding DNA: TGCGCCAGCCGGGGTGACCGGTACAATGAGCAGTTCTTC. Amino acids: CASRGDRYNEQFF.

The chain links TRBV6-1 to TRBJ2-7, with D hard to call. The V end lost 1 base, the J end lost 0 bases, and 7 bases lay between the germline ends. The CDR3 covers 14 residues. The V gene's germline CDR1 is MNHNS and CDR2 SASEGT. The CDR3 is CASSEVHSSYEQYF. In DNA, the CDR3 is TGTGCCAGCAGTGAAGTCCACAGCTCCTACGAGCAGTACTTC.

The V and J genes are TRBV15 and TRBJ2-1; 12 bases are a match to TRBD2. The V gene end was trimmed by 0 bases and the J gene end by 6 bases; junction bases not matched to a gene: 3. The CDR3 runs to 16 residues. The V gene's germline CDR1 is LNHNV and CDR2 YYDKDF (reference sequence). Written as DNA, the CDR3 is TGTGCCACCAGCAGAGAGACTAGCGGGAGTATCAATGAGCAGTTCTTC. This codes for CATSRETSGSINEQFF.

This rearrangement joins TRBV27 to TRBJ1-2; D ambiguous. This CDR3 is 13 amino acids long. Germline V gives CDR1 MNHEY, CDR2 SMNVEV (reference sequence). V was cut by 3 bases and J by 3 bases, with 8 bases left in between. In nucleotides, the CDR3 is TGTGCCAGCAGTTTCGACAAATACTATGGCTACACCTTC. It codes for CASSFDKYYGYTF.

The chain couples TRBV5-6 to TRBJ1-6; TRBD1 aligns across 7 bases. Unmatched junction bases numbered 10, after V lost 7 bases and J lost 9 bases. Germline CDR1 is SGHDT and CDR2 is YYEEEE. The CDR3 covers 14 residues. The CDR3 spells CASHPQGGGSPLHF. The CDR3 bases are TGTGCCAGCCACCCGCAGGGGGGAGGTTCACCCCTCCACTTT.

This chain joins TRBV7-2 and TRBJ1-2; TRBD1 is a possible D gene (5 bases). Germline-derived CDR1 and CDR2 are SGHTA and FQGNSA. The V end lost 0 bases, the J end lost 5 bases, and 16 bases lay between the germline ends. This CDR3 has 16 amino acids. The CDR3 nucleotides read TGTGCCAGCAGCTTAGCAGGGGTAGGCTATCTTTATGGCTACACCTTC. This translates into CASSLAGVGYLYGYTF.

The rearrangement uses TRBV4-2 and TRBJ2-3; D not resolved. Germline V gives CDR1 LGHNA, CDR2 YNFKEQ. The CDR3 is 13 amino acids. Trimming removed 1 base at V and 2 bases at J, with 4 bases between. Written as DNA, the CDR3 is TGTGCCAGCAGCCAAGGATTCACAGATACGCAGTATTTT. This gives the protein CASSQGFTDTQYF.

The chain links TRBV19 to TRBJ2-7, with D possibly being TRBD1 (7 bases). The germline V gene encodes CDR1 LNHDA and CDR2 SQIVND (reference sequence). Trimming left V 8 bases short and J 6 bases short, with 14 bases between. The CDR3 loop spans 12 amino acids. CDR3 nucleotides: TGTGCCAGTCGACAGGGACTGTCCGAGCAGTACTTC. It specifies CASRQGLSEQYF.

Worth noting for this clone: The sample holds other DNA sequences that translate to the same CDR3. The chain has TRBV5-1 and TRBJ1-4; no reliable D call. The CDR3 spans 13 residues. Germline V CDR1 and CDR2: SGHRS, YFSETQ. Trimming shortened V by 0 bases and J by 5 bases, and 5 bases separated the two germline ends. This CDR3 reads CASSLAGNEKLFF. CDR3 in DNA: TGCGCCAGCAGCTTGGCGGGGAATGAAAAACTGTTTTTT.

The rearrangement links TRBV4-1 to TRBJ2-7; D call uncertain. V was shortened by 4 bases and J by 4 bases, with 17 bases between the two germline ends. The germline gives CDR1 MGHRA, CDR2 YSYEKL. This CDR3 is 15 amino acids long. CDR3 loop: CASSRGKQIGYEQYF. CDR3 DNA sequence: TGCGCCAGCAGCCGGGGTAAGCAGATTGGTTACGAGCAGTACTTC.

The CDR3 nucleotides read TGTGCCAGCAGGGGGGCCATTGCACCCAAAGCTTTCTTT. Translated: CASRGAIAPKAFF. V gene TRBV2 combines with J gene TRBJ1-1; TRBD1 might be the D (6 bases). Germline V gene data show CDR1 as SNHLY and CDR2 as FYNNEI. This CDR3 comprises 13 residues. V was clipped by 6 bases and J by 9 bases, with 17 bases between them.

CDR3 residues: CASSFRVVVTEAFF. The CDR3 region has the DNA TGTGCCAGCAGTTTTAGGGTTGTCGTCACTGAAGCTTTCTTT. V and J are TRBV28 and TRBJ1-1, with no clear D. This CDR3 comprises 14 residues. Deletions cut 3 bases from V and 4 bases from J, with 12 bases between. Germline values: CDR1 MDHEN, CDR2 SYDVKM.

The DNA for the CDR3 is TGTGCCAGCAGTCTATCCCGAGGGGAGGATGAAGCTTTCTTT. This translates into CASSLSRGEDEAFF. The chain is built from TRBV2 and TRBJ1-1, with D possibly TRBD1 on 5 matching bases. The CDR3 covers 14 residues. V dropped 5 bases and J dropped 7 bases, with 17 bases sitting between them. Germline V CDR1 and CDR2: SNHLY, FYNNEI.

V is TRBV28 and J is TRBJ1-1, with D hard to call. The germline V gene encodes CDR1 MDHEN and CDR2 SYDVKM. The CDR3 runs 13 residues. The V end was cut by 6 bases, the J end by 4 bases, with 12 bases between. The CDR3 loop is CASRPPRSTEAFF. Here the CDR3 DNA reads TGTGCCAGCAGGCCGCCTAGGAGCACTGAAGCTTTCTTT.

This rearrangement joins TRBV15 to TRBJ1-2, with D maybe TRBD1 (6 bases). Germline assignment: CDR1 LNHNV and CDR2 YYDKDF (reference sequence). V gave up 3 bases and J gave up 4 bases, with 12 bases separating them. This CDR3 has 14 residues. The CDR3 DNA sequence: TGTGCCACCAGCAGGGGGGCAGGGTTCTATGGCTACACCTTC. It specifies CATSRGAGFYGYTF.

The chain recombines TRBV19 with TRBJ1-2, with TRBD1 as a possible D gene (5 bases). The CDR3 extends over 14 amino acids. Looked up from germline, CDR1 is LNHDA and CDR2 is SQIVND (reference sequence). V dropped 3 bases and J dropped 6 bases, with 14 bases sitting between them. In nucleotides, the CDR3 is TGTGCCAGTAGTATCTCTGCAGGGCGGCATGGCTACACCTTC. This translates into CASSISAGRHGYTF.

The rearrangement joins TRBV6-5 to TRBJ2-1; 7 bases are shared with TRBD2. The CDR3 contains 14 residues. Looked up from germline, CDR1 is MNHEY and CDR2 is SVGAGI. The V and J ends lost 2 bases and 7 bases, in that order; junction bases with no gene match: 5. CDR3 amino acids: CASSYGASGNEQFF. DNA of the CDR3: TGTGCCAGCAGTTACGGGGCTAGCGGAAATGAGCAGTTCTTC.

This rearrangement joins TRBV28 to TRBJ2-7; TRBD2 is a possible D gene (6 bases). The CDR3 is made up of 13 amino acids. Trimming pared 10 bases from V and 2 bases from J, leaving 15 bases between. Germline-derived CDR1 and CDR2 are MDHEN and SYDVKM. The CDR3 reads CATRRVGPYEQYF. For the CDR3, the DNA is TGTGCCACCAGGAGGGTAGGTCCCTACGAGCAGTACTTC.

The J gene is TRBJ2-2, the V gene TRBV10-3; 10 nucleotides align to TRBD1. The germline V gene encodes CDR1 ENHRY and CDR2 SYGVKD. This CDR3 is 16 amino acids long. The J segment lost 7 bases and the V segment lost 6 bases, leaving 11 bases of the junction unmatched. The CDR3 DNA is TGTGCCATCAGCTCCGGGACAGGGGCAGATAGCGGGGAGCTGTTTTTT. It encodes CAISSGTGADSGELFF.

CDR3 DNA: TGTGCCAGCAGTACTGGACAGGGAGGGCCCGGGGAGCTGTTTTTT. Protein sequence: CASSTGQGGPGELFF. The V gene is TRBV6-5, the J gene TRBJ2-2; possible D gene TRBD1, 8 bases. Between the trimmed V and J ends, which lost 5 bases and 6 bases, there was a span of 16 bases. This CDR3 comprises 15 residues. Looked up from germline, CDR1 is MNHEY and CDR2 is SVGAGI.

This rearrangement joins TRBV6-5 to TRBJ1-5; no clear D. With 6 bases removed from V and 0 bases from J, the gap between germline ends came to 6 bases. This CDR3 region has 13 residues. Germline V gene sequence: CDR1 MNHEY, CDR2 SVGAGI. The CDR3 reads CASRQNSNQPQHF. The CDR3 DNA reads as TGTGCCAGCAGACAGAATAGCAATCAGCCCCAGCATTTT.

This chain connects TRBV7-9 to TRBJ1-2; no clear D. Germline lookup yields CDR1 SEHNR and CDR2 FQNEAQ (reference sequence). The CDR3 has 12 amino acids. With 7 bases removed from V and 6 bases from J, the gap between germline ends came to 12 bases. The CDR3 sequence: CASTWNGNGYTF. The CDR3 DNA sequence: TGTGCCAGCACCTGGAATGGTAATGGCTACACCTTC.

V and J are TRBV2 and TRBJ1-1; possibly TRBD1 for D (5 bases). Trimming cost V 3 bases and J 7 bases, with 12 bases left between them. The CDR3 contains 13 residues. From germline, CDR1 is SNHLY and CDR2 FYNNEI. CDR3 in DNA: TGTGCCAGCAGTGACTGGGGGTCAAGTGAAGCTTTCTTT. This encodes CASSDWGSSEAFF.

The gene calls are TRBV5-6 and TRBJ2-5; perhaps TRBD2 as D (6 bases). This CDR3 has 16 amino acids. Per the germline V gene, CDR1 is SGHDT and CDR2 is YYEEEE. Deletions cut 4 bases from V and 1 base from J, with 17 bases between. The CDR3, as DNA: TGTGCCAGCAGCAGGAGGGCTGGAGGGGTCCAAGAGACCCAGTACTTC. It is translated as CASSRRAGGVQETQYF. The variable domain in full, with the rest retrieved from reference TRBV5-6 and TRBJ2-5, is DAGVTQSPTHLIKTRGQQVTLRCSPKSGHDTVSWYQQALGQGPQFIFQYYEEEERQRGNFPDRFSGHQFPNYSSELNVNALLLGDSALYLCASSRRAGGVQETQYFGPGTRLLVL.

The DNA for the CDR3 is TGTGCCAGTAGTATCTCCCCTACTACCGGCTACACCTTC. Protein: CASSISPTTGYTF. The gene calls are TRBV19 and TRBJ1-2; D remains ambiguous. The ends were cut back, 3 bases at V and 8 bases at J, with 13 bases in the middle. CDR1 and CDR2 (germline): LNHDA, SQIVND (reference sequence). This CDR3 contains 13 residues.